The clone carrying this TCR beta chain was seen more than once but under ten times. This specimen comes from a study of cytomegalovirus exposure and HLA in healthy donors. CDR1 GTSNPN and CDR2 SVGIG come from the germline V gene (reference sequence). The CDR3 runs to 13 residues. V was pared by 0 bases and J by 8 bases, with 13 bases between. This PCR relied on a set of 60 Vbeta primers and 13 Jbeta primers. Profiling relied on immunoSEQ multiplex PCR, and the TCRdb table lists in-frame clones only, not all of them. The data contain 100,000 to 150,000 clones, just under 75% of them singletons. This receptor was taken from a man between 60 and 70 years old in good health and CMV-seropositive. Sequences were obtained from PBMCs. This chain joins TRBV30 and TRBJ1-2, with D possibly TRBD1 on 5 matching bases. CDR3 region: CAWSVEPGSGYTF. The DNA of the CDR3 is TGTGCCTGGAGTGTAGAGCCAGGGTCCGGCTACACCTTC.